This TCR beta chain is drawn from a study of T cells in women clearing cervical HPV infection. On the study more broadly: Cases were women with histologically confirmed HPV16-related CIN3 or worse, including a couple of invasive cancers. Case blood was drawn a median approximately 150 days after lesion detection.

Study-level findings and limits: Effector/memory and HPV-specific T cells were not isolated, and association timing is unknown. T-cell numbers per sample were unknown and may explain richness differences.

Using immunoSEQ multiplex PCR, the repertoire was profiled, and TCRdb retains in-frame clones only, with some absent. This sample's clone table lists 25,000 to 35,000 clones. The CDR3 has 15 residues. The trim removed 1 base at V and 3 bases at J, leaving 5 bases unmatched. Germline CDR1 and CDR2: LNHDA and SQIVND (reference sequence). Concerning this clone: What it binds is unknown. The read gets to within 3 residues of the CDR3 end, and the germline J gene fills in the rest.

Sequenced input: blood buffy coat. The J gene is TRBJ2-7, the V gene TRBV19, with TRBD1 identical over 8 bases. The sequence came from a woman between 18 and 70 years old with a cervical HPV16 infection that either progressed to CIN3+ or cleared (not recorded which). The CDR3 protein is CASSIGTGNYYEQYF. The covered CDR3 bases are TGTGCCAGTAGTATAGGGACAGGGAATTACTACGAG.